A selection of T cell receptor beta chains follows, all from one sample in a study of shared clonotypes between healthy human individuals. The assay was immunoSEQ multiplex PCR, and TCRdb's table has in-frame clones only and misses some. Found here are around 1.5 million clones, around 98% of them singletons; the top ten hold about 0.45%. Sequenced material: naive CD4+ T cells sorted from blood. The receptors here all came from a man aged 25 to 40 in good health. Each CDR3 is given with its conserved first and last residue. Fields, in order: V gene, clone size, CDR3 protein. Size is stated for part of the rows, as once, few or many counts, or as a class when the clone is expanded.

v_gene: TRBV6-5
abundance: few
CDR3aa: CASRGGRYSYEQYF

v_gene: TRBV5-1
abundance: .
CDR3aa: CASSLAQGPSYGYTF

v_gene: TRBV19
abundance: once
CDR3aa: CASSRGTSVDTQYF

v_gene: TRBV27
abundance: .
CDR3aa: CASSPPRLAGFTDTQYF

v_gene: TRBV28
abundance: once
CDR3aa: CASSPPGDHEQYF

v_gene: TRBV5-1
abundance: .
CDR3aa: CASSLGGGPNTGELFF

v_gene: TRBV10-3
abundance: .
CDR3aa: CAISGDRGPEDTQYF

v_gene: TRBV2
abundance: .
CDR3aa: CATPNSTDTQYF

v_gene: TRBV7-8
abundance: .
CDR3aa: CASSLSSGGTFSYEQYF

v_gene: TRBV5-1
abundance: .
CDR3aa: CASSLGSGRAYEQYF

v_gene: TRBV5-5
abundance: once
CDR3aa: CASSETRTYEQYF

v_gene: TRBV29-1
abundance: .
CDR3aa: CSVALSNTGELFF

v_gene: TRBV25-1
abundance: once
CDR3aa: CASSSSPVGVSSYNEQFF

v_gene: TRBV9
abundance: .
CDR3aa: CASSVSSAAAGSGRAFRGNEQFF

v_gene: TRBV2
abundance: .
CDR3aa: CASSLGIEGNQPQHF

v_gene: TRBV27
abundance: once
CDR3aa: CASRLTLENTGELFF

v_gene: TRBV5-4
abundance: .
CDR3aa: CASSARAGRTDTQYF

v_gene: TRBV2
abundance: .
CDR3aa: CASSDRSRTDTQYF

v_gene: TRBV7-9
abundance: .
CDR3aa: CASSFLAEGEQFF

v_gene: TRBV7-7
abundance: .
CDR3aa: CASSLVESRTQYF

v_gene: TRBV7-9
abundance: .
CDR3aa: CASSLTGWEQYF

v_gene: TRBV9
abundance: once
CDR3aa: CASSATSGRTGEQFF

v_gene: TRBV9
abundance: .
CDR3aa: CASSVLGESREQYF

v_gene: TRBV27
abundance: .
CDR3aa: CASSPNRIVGQAKNIQYF

v_gene: TRBV2
abundance: .
CDR3aa: CASSEEQGGAYEQYF

v_gene: TRBV5-6
abundance: .
CDR3aa: CASSFPGQGVTGELFF

v_gene: TRBV7-2
abundance: .
CDR3aa: CASSLEVASGNEQFF

v_gene: TRBV15
abundance: .
CDR3aa: CATSRDRGRVPDNEQFF

v_gene: TRBV7-8
abundance: .
CDR3aa: CASSLVRAGGSGNTGPIYF

v_gene: TRBV4-3
abundance: .
CDR3aa: CASSRGLAGDKQFF

v_gene: TRBV19
abundance: .
CDR3aa: CASSITGVSYEQYF

v_gene: TRBV29-1
abundance: .
CDR3aa: CSVYVTSGSGEQYF

v_gene: TRBV10-1
abundance: .
CDR3aa: CASSEGQGSTDTQYF

v_gene: TRBV4-1
abundance: .
CDR3aa: CASSQTTPSTDTQYF

v_gene: TRBV15
abundance: .
CDR3aa: CATRGKVNTEAFF

v_gene: TRBV19
abundance: .
CDR3aa: CASSSRTGHGNQPQHF

v_gene: TRBV2
abundance: .
CDR3aa: CASSITGPPQETQYF

v_gene: TRBV5-1
abundance: .
CDR3aa: CASSPTLGGSYEQYF

v_gene: TRBV4-1
abundance: .
CDR3aa: CASSQAARGTGRREHFF

v_gene: TRBV20-1
abundance: once
CDR3aa: CSAKDLGTQYF

v_gene: TRBV5-1
abundance: .
CDR3aa: CASSRDSRTYNEQFF

v_gene: TRBV7-2
abundance: .
CDR3aa: CASSLDGRESGYTF

v_gene: TRBV5-1
abundance: .
CDR3aa: CASSLAGLAVGTGELFF

v_gene: TRBV4-1
abundance: .
CDR3aa: CASSQVRAGTNTGELFF

v_gene: TRBV5-4
abundance: .
CDR3aa: CASSLSSWGRALETQYF

v_gene: TRBV18
abundance: .
CDR3aa: CASSPLENTEAFF

v_gene: TRBV5-1
abundance: .
CDR3aa: CASSTRGIHSTDTQYF

v_gene: TRBV18
abundance: .
CDR3aa: CASSPKQSTDTQYF

v_gene: TRBV18
abundance: .
CDR3aa: CASSPSQGPEAFF

v_gene: TRBV7-6
abundance: once
CDR3aa: CASSPELYQETQYF

v_gene: TRBV12-5
abundance: .
CDR3aa: CASGLGLDIRF

v_gene: TRBV15
abundance: .
CDR3aa: CATSSNYRIDTQYF

v_gene: TRBV6-1
abundance: .
CDR3aa: CASSEGQGRTDTQYF